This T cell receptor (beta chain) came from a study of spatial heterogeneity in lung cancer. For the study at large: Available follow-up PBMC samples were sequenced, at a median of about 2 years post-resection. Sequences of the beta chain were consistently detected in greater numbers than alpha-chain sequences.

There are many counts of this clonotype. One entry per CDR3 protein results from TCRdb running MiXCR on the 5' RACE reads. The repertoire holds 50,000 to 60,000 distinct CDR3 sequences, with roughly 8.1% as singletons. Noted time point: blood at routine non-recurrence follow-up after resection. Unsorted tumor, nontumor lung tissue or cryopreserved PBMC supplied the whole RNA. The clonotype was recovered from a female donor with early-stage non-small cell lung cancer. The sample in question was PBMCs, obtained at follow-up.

The CDR3 region has the DNA TGTGCCAGCAGCCCAAAACGGGGGGGCACGAACACTGAAGCTTTCTTT. It translates to CASSPKRGGTNTEAFF. V usage is TRBV11-2 and J usage is TRBJ1-1; D perhaps matches TRBD1 (6 bases). CDR3 length: 16 residues. The germline V and J ends were trimmed by 5 bases and 1 base, with 17 bases remaining between them. The germline V gene has CDR1 SGHAT and CDR2 FQNNGV.